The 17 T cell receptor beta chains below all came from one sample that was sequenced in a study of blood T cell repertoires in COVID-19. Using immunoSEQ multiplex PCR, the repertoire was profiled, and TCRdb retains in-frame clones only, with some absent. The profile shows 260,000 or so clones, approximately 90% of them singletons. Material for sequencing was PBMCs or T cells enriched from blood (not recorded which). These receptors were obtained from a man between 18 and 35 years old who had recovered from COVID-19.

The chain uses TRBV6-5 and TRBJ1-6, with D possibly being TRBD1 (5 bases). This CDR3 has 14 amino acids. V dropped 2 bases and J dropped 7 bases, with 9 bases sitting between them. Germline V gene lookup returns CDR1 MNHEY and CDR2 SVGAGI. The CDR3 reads CASSYTRANSPLHF. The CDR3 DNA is TGTGCCAGCAGTTACACCAGGGCAAATTCACCCCTCCACTTT.

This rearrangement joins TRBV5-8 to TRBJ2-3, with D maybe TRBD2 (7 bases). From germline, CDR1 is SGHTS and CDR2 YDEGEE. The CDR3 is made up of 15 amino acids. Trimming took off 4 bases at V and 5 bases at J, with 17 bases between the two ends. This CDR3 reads CASSPDGGARDTQYF. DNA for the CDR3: TGTGCCAGCAGCCCTGATGGGGGGGCTAGAGATACGCAGTATTTT.

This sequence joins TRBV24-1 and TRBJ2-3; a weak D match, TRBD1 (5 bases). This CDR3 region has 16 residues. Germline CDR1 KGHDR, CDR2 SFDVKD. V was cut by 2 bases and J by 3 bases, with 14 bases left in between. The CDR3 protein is CATSDSQGRETDTQYF. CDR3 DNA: TGTGCCACCAGTGATTCCCAGGGCAGGGAAACAGATACGCAGTATTTT.

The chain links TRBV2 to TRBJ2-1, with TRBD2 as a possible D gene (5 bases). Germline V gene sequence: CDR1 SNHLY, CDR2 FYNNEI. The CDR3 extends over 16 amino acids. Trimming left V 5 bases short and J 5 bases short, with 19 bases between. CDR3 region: CASSSDGLPQHNEQFF. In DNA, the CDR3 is TGTGCCAGCAGTTCGGACGGACTTCCGCAGCACAATGAGCAGTTCTTC.

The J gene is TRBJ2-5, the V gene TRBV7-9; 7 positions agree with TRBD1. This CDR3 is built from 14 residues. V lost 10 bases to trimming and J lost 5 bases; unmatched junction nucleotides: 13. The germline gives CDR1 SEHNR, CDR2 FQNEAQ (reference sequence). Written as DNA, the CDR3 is TGTGCCATCCTGGTTCTAGGGGGCGTGGAGACCCAGTACTTC. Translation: CAILVLGGVETQYF.

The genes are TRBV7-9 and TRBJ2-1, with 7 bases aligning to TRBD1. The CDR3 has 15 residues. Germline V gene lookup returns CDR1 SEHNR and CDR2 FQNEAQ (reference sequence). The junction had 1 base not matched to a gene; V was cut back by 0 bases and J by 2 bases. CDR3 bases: TGTGCCAGCAGCTTAGCGGACAGGACCTACAATGAGCAGTTCTTC. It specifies CASSLADRTYNEQFF.

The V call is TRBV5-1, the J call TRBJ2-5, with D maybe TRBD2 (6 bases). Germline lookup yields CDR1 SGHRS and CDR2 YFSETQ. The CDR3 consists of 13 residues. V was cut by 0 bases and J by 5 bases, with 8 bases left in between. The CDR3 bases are TGCGCCAGCAGCTTGGAAGGGAGGGAGACCCAGTACTTC. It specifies CASSLEGRETQYF.

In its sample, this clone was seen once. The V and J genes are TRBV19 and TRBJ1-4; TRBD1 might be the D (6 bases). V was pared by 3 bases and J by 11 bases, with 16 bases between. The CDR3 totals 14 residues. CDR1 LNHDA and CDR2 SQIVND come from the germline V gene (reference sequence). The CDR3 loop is CASSMAQGKRKLFF. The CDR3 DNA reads TGTGCCAGTAGTATGGCCCAGGGGAAAAGGAAACTGTTTTTT. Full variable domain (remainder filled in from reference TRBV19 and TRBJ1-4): DGGITQSPKYLFRKEGQNVTLSCEQNLNHDAMYWYRQDPGQGLRLIYYSQIVNDFQKGDIAEGYSVSREKKESFPLTVTSAQKNPTAFYLCASSMAQGKRKLFFGSGTQLSVL.

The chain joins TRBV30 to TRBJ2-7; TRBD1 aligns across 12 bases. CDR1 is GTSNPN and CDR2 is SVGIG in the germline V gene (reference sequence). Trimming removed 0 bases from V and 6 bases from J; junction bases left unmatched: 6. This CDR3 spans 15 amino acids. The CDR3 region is CAWSVLGQGAIEQYF. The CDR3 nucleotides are TGTGCCTGGAGTGTATTGGGACAGGGGGCGATCGAGCAGTACTTC.

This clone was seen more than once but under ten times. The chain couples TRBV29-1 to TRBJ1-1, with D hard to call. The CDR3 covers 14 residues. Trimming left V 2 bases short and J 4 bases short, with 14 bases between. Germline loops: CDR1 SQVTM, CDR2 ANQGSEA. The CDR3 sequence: CSVEKVLTGTEAFF. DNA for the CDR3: TGCAGCGTTGAAAAGGTTCTCACGGGCACTGAAGCTTTCTTT. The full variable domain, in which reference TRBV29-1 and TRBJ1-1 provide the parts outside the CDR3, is SAVISQKPSRDICQRGTSLTIQCQVDSQVTMMFWYRQQPGQSLTLIATANQGSEATYESGFVIDKFPISRPNLTFSTLTVSNMSPEDSSIYLCSVEKVLTGTEAFFGQGTRLTVV.

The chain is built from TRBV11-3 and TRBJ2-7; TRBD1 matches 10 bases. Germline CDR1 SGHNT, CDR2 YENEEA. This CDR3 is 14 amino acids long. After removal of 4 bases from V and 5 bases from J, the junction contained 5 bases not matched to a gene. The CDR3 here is CASSSRTGGNEQYF. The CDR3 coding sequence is TGTGCCAGCAGCTCCAGGACAGGGGGGAACGAGCAGTACTTC.

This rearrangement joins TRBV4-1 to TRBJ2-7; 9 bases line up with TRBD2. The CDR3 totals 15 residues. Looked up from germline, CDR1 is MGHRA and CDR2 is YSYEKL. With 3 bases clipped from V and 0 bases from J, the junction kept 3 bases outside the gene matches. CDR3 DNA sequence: TGCGCCAGCAGCCAGGGACTAGCACCCTCCTACGAGCAGTACTTC. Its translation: CASSQGLAPSYEQYF.

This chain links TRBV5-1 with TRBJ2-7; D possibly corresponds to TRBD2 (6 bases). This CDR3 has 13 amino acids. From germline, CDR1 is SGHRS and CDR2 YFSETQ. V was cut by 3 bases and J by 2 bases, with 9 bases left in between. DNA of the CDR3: TGCGCCAGCAGCTCGGGACTTCCCTACGAGCAGTACTTC. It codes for CASSSGLPYEQYF.

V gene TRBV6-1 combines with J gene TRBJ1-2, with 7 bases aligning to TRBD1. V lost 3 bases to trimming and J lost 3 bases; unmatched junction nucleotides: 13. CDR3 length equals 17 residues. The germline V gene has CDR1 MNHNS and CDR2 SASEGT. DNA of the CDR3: TGTGCCAGCAGTGAGCAGACAGGGCGGCCCTCCTACTATGGCTACACCTTC. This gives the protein CASSEQTGRPSYYGYTF.

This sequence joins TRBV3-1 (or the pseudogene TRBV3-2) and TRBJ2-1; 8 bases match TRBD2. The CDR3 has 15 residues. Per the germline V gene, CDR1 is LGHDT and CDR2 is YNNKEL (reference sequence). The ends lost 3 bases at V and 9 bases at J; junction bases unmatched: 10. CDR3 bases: TGTGCCAGCAGCCAGCTCGAGCGGGGGTTGGTTGAGCAGTTCTTC. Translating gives CASSQLERGLVEQFF.

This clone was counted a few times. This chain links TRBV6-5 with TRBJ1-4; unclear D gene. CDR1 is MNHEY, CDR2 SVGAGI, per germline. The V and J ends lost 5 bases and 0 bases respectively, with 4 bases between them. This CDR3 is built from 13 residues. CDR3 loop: CASSTATNEKLFF. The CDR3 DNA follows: TGTGCCAGCAGTACAGCAACTAATGAAAAACTGTTTTTT.

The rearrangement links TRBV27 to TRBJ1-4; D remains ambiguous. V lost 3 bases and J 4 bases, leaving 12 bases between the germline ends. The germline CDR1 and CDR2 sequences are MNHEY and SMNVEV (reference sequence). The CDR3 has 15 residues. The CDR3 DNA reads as TGTGCCAGCAGTTTGCGGGAGCCCATTAATGAAAAACTGTTTTTT. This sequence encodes CASSLREPINEKLFF.